One and the same sample provided the 16 T cell receptor beta chains below, sequenced in a study of vaccination effects on CD4 cells after COVID-19. Only in-frame clones appear in the TCRdb table, and some are missing; sequencing was by immunoSEQ multiplex PCR. Of just under 75,000 clones in the sample, around 70% are singletons; the top ten hold about 2%. No cognate antigen is known for these TCRs. Isolation of CD4+ T cells took place after approximately 10 days of culture. Each participant was given two doses of one vaccine (BNT162b2 or mRNA-1273). Specimen: CD4+ T cells from PBMCs cultured without peptide, collected after COVID-19 vaccination. Receptor source: a human donor who received a COVID-19 vaccine.

The chain uses TRBV2 and TRBJ1-4; D is undetermined. Per the germline V gene, CDR1 is SNHLY and CDR2 is FYNNEI. The ends were cut back, 7 bases at V and 0 bases at J, with 15 bases in the middle. This CDR3 region has 16 residues. CDR3 coding DNA: TGTGCCAGCAATTCGGCTTGGCAGGCAACTAATGAAAAACTGTTTTTT. It codes for CASNSAWQATNEKLFF.

The V call is TRBV5-1, the J call TRBJ2-5, with D unclear. This CDR3 has 14 amino acids. In germline, CDR1 is SGHRS, CDR2 YFSETQ. Trimming pared 0 bases from V and 2 bases from J, leaving 8 bases between. This CDR3 reads CASSLGAGQETQYF. In DNA form, the CDR3 reads TGCGCCAGCAGCTTGGGGGCAGGACAAGAGACCCAGTACTTC. The variable domain in full, completed from reference TRBV5-1 and TRBJ2-5, reads KAGVTQTPRYLIKTRGQQVTLSCSPISGHRSVSWYQQTPGQGLQFLFEYFSETQRNKGNFPGRFSGRQFSNSRSEMNVSTLELGDSALYLCASSLGAGQETQYFGPGTRLLVL.

The CDR3 spells CASSLTPQGETQYF. CDR3 DNA sequence: TGTGCCAGCAGCTTAACTCCCCAGGGAGAGACCCAGTACTTC. J is TRBJ2-5 and V is TRBV7-3; perhaps TRBD1 as D (5 bases). CDR1 and CDR2 from the germline V gene are SGHTA and FQGTGA. The CDR3 covers 14 residues. Trimming pared 0 bases from V and 4 bases from J, leaving 9 bases between.

The rearrangement uses TRBV5-1 and TRBJ2-2; 10 positions match TRBD1. The CDR3 length is 16 residues. The ends lost 4 bases at V and 3 bases at J; junction bases unmatched: 6. Germline loops: CDR1 SGHRS, CDR2 YFSETQ. The CDR3, as DNA: TGCGCCAGCAGCCGACAGGGGGCGGTGGACACCGGGGAGCTGTTTTTT. This encodes CASSRQGAVDTGELFF.

CDR3 nucleotides: TGTGCCAGCAATAGGGGACCGATAAATTCACCCCTCCACTTT. Its translation: CASNRGPINSPLHF. The rearrangement joins TRBV25-1 to TRBJ1-6, with a possible D match to TRBD1 (5 bases). The CDR3 contains 14 residues. The V and J ends lost 7 bases and 7 bases respectively, with 14 bases between them. From germline, CDR1 is MGHDK and CDR2 SYGVNS.

V usage is TRBV6-2 or TRBV6-3 and J usage is TRBJ1-5; D uncertain. The germline gives CDR1 MNHEY, CDR2 SVGEGT. CDR3 size: 12 residues. Between the trimmed V and J ends, which lost 5 bases and 5 bases, there was a span of 7 bases. The CDR3 nucleotides read TGTGCCAGCAGTCTCTCTGATCAGCCCCAGCATTTT. This encodes CASSLSDQPQHF.

The V gene is TRBV10-3, the J gene TRBJ2-5; D might be TRBD1 or TRBD2, each matching 6 bases. Germline loops: CDR1 ENHRY, CDR2 SYGVKD. Trimming cost V 4 bases and J 2 bases, with 8 bases left between them. This CDR3 contains 13 residues. The CDR3 DNA sequence: TGTGCCATCAGTGGCGGGACACAAGAGACCCAGTACTTC. This gives the protein CAISGGTQETQYF.

The chain couples TRBV6-5 to TRBJ2-2; 8 positions agree with TRBD2. The germline V gene encodes CDR1 MNHEY and CDR2 SVGAGI. J was trimmed by 3 bases and V by 4 bases; bases with no gene match: 7. The CDR3 contains 16 residues. The CDR3 loop reads CASSLRGGLYTGELFF. CDR3 nucleotide sequence: TGTGCCAGCAGTTTACGCGGGGGGCTATACACCGGGGAGCTGTTTTTT.

The V and J genes are TRBV10-2 and TRBJ1-2; TRBD1 aligns across 7 bases. CDR3 length: 14 residues. Germline CDR1 is WSHSY and CDR2 is SAAADI. Unmatched junction bases numbered 6, after V lost 8 bases and J lost 0 bases. In nucleotides, the CDR3 is TGCGCCAGCGGCCAGACAGGGACTAACTATGGCTACACCTTC. This codes for CASGQTGTNYGYTF.

This clone was found a few times. The chain couples TRBV6-6 to TRBJ1-6; 8 bases map to TRBD1. There are 16 residues in the CDR3. V was clipped by 2 bases and J by 9 bases; unmatched bases: 9. In germline, CDR1 is MNHNY, CDR2 SVGAGI (reference sequence). Here the CDR3 DNA reads TGTGCCAGCAGTTACCCGACCGGACAGGGTTTTTCACCCCTCCACTTT. Protein sequence: CASSYPTGQGFSPLHF.

The chain carries TRBV9 and TRBJ1-4; D gene uncertain. Looked up from germline, CDR1 is SGDLS and CDR2 is YYNGEE. V lost 4 bases and J 10 bases, leaving 14 bases between the germline ends. This CDR3 is built from 13 residues. The CDR3, as DNA: TGTGCCAGCAGCCTCACCCCAGGTGGAAAACTGTTTTTT. This translates into CASSLTPGGKLFF.

This rearrangement joins TRBV6-2 or TRBV6-3 to TRBJ2-5, with 7 nucleotides matching TRBD2. Per the germline V gene, CDR1 is MNHEY and CDR2 is SVGEGT. V shed 0 bases and J 4 bases; nucleotides not matched to a gene: 2. The CDR3 totals 14 residues. CDR3 bases: TGTGCCAGCAGTTACTCGACGGGGGGAGAGACCCAGTACTTC. It yields the protein CASSYSTGGETQYF.

V gene TRBV5-6 combines with J gene TRBJ2-7; TRBD2 aligns across 7 bases. J was trimmed by 4 bases and V by 0 bases; bases with no gene match: 7. There are 15 residues in the CDR3. The V gene's germline CDR1 is SGHDT and CDR2 YYEEEE. CDR3 in amino acids: CASSLGLASLYEQYV. CDR3 coding DNA: TGTGCCAGCAGCTTGGGACTAGCTTCCCTTTACGAGCAGTACGTC.

The chain recombines TRBV7-8 with TRBJ2-7; TRBD2 agrees at 8 bases. CDR3 length: 14 amino acids. The V gene's germline CDR1 is SGHVS and CDR2 FQNEAQ. V trimming: 4 bases; J trimming: 5 bases; junction bases outside the gene matches: 7. The CDR3 sequence: CASSSREGSHEQYV. For the CDR3, the DNA is TGTGCCAGCAGCTCACGGGAGGGATCTCACGAGCAGTACGTC.

This sequence joins TRBV6-5 and TRBJ1-1, with D perhaps TRBD1 (5 bases). The CDR3 runs to 14 residues. With 5 bases removed from V and 3 bases from J, the gap between germline ends came to 13 bases. The germline gives CDR1 MNHEY, CDR2 SVGAGI. The CDR3 DNA reads TGTGCCAGCAGTCTCGGGGGGGAGGACACTGAAGCTTTCTTT. This gives the protein CASSLGGEDTEAFF.

The J gene is TRBJ2-1, the V gene TRBV7-2; 13 bases are a match to TRBD2. The junction had 7 bases not matched to a gene; V was cut back by 1 base and J by 7 bases. The CDR3 is 17 residues long. CDR1 and CDR2 from the germline V gene are SGHTA and FQGNSA. DNA for the CDR3: TGTGCCAGCAGCTTAGATACTAGCGGGGGGGCCGGGAATGAGCAGTTCTTC. It is translated as CASSLDTSGGAGNEQFF.